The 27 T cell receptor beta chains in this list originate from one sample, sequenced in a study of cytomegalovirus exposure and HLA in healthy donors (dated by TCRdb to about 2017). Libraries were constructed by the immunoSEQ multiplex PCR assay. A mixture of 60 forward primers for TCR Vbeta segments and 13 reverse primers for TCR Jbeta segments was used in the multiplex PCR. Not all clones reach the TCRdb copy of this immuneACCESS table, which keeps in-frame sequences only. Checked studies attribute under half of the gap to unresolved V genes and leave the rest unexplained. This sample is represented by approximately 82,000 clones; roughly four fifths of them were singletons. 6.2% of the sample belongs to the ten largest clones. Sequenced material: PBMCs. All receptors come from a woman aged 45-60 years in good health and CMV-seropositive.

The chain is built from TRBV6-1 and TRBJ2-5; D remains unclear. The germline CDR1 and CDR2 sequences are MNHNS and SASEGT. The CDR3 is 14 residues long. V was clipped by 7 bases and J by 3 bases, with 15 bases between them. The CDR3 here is CASIRNSLKETQYF. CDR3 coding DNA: TGTGCCAGCATCAGGAATAGTCTCAAAGAGACCCAGTACTTC.

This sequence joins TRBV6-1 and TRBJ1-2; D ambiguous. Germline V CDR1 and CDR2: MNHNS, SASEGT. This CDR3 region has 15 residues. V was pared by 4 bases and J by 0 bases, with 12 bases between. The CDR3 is CASSVGVRANYGYTF. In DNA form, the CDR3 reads TGTGCCAGCAGTGTCGGGGTCAGAGCTAACTATGGCTACACCTTC.

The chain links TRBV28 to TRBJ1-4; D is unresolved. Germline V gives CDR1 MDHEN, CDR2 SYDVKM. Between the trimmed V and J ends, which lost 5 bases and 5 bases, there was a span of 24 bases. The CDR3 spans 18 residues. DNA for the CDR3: TGTGCCAGCAGTGACCGCAATCGTCTCCTAGTCGACAATGAAAAACTGTTTTTT. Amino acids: CASSDRNRLLVDNEKLFF.

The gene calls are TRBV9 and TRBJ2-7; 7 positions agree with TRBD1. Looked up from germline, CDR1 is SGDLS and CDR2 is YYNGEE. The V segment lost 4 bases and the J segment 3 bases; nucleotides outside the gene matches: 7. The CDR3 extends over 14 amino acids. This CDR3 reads CASSPPTGNYEQYF. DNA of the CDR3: TGTGCCAGCAGCCCCCCGACAGGGAACTACGAGCAGTACTTC.

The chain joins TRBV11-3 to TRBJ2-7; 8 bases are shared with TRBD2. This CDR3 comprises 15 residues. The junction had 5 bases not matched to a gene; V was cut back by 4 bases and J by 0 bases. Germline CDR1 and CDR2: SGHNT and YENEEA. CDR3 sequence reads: CASSSRAGASYEQYF. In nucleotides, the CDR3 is TGTGCCAGCAGCTCCCGAGCGGGAGCCTCCTACGAGCAGTACTTC.

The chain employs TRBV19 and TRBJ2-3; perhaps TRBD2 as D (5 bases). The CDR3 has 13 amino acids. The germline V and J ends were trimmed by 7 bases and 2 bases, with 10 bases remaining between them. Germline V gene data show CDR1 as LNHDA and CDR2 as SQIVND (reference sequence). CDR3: CASTSRDTDTQYF. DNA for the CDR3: TGTGCCAGTACTAGTCGGGACACAGATACGCAGTATTTT.

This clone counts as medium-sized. The CDR3 spells CASSGRVNTDTQYF. Written as DNA, the CDR3 is TGTGCCAGCAGTGGACGGGTAAACACAGATACGCAGTATTTT. The J gene is TRBJ2-3, the V gene TRBV6-1; unclear D gene. CDR3 length: 14 amino acids. The V gene lost 4 bases and the J gene lost 2 bases, with 10 bases spanning the gap. CDR1 is MNHNS, CDR2 SASEGT, per germline.

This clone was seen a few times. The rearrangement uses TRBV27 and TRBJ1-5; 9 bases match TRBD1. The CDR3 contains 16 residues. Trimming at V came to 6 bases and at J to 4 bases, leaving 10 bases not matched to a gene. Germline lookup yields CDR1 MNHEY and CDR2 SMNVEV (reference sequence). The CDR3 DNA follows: TGTGCCAGCAGCAACCCGGGACAGGGAGGGAATCAGCCCCAGCATTTT. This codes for CASSNPGQGGNQPQHF.

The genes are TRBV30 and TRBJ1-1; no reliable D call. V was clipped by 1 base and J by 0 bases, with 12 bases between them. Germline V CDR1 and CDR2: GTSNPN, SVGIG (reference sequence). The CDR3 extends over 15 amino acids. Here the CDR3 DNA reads TGTGCCTGGAGTGGTTGGGTAACTATGAACACTGAAGCTTTCTTT. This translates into CAWSGWVTMNTEAFF.

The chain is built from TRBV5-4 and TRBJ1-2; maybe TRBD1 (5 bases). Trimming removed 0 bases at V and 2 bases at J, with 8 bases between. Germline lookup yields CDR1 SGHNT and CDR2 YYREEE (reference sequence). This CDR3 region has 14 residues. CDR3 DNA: TGTGCCAGCAGCTTGGGGCAGGGAAACTATGGCTACACCTTC. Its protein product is CASSLGQGNYGYTF. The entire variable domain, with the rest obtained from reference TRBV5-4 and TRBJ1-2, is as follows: ETGVTQSPTHLIKTRGQQVTLRCSSQSGHNTVSWYQQALGQGPQFIFQYYREEENGRGNFPPRFSGLQFPNYSSELNVNALELDDSALYLCASSLGQGNYGYTFGSGTRLTVV.

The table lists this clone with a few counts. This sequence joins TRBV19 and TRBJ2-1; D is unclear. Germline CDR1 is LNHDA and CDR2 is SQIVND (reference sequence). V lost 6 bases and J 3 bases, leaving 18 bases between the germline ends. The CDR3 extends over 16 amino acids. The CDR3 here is CASRLMIGGGYNEQFF. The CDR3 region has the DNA TGTGCCAGTAGGCTAATGATCGGCGGCGGCTACAATGAGCAGTTCTTC.

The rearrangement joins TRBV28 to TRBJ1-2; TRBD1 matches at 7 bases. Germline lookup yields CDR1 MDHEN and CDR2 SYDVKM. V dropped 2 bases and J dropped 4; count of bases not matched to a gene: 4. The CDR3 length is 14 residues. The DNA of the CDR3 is TGTGCCAGCAGTTTAACAGGGGATGCCTATGGCTACACCTTC. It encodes CASSLTGDAYGYTF.

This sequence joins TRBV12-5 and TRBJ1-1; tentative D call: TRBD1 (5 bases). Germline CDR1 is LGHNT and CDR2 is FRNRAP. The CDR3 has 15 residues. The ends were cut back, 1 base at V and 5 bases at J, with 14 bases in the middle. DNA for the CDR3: TGTGCTAGTGGTTTGGGTCTCAACGGGGGGACTGAAGCTTTCTTT. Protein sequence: CASGLGLNGGTEAFF. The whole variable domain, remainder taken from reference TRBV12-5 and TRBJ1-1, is DARVTQTPRHKVTEMGQEVTMRCQPILGHNTVFWYRQTMMQGLELLAYFRNRAPLDDSGMPKDRFSAEMPDATLATLKIQPSEPRDSAVYFCASGLGLNGGTEAFFGQGTRLTVV.

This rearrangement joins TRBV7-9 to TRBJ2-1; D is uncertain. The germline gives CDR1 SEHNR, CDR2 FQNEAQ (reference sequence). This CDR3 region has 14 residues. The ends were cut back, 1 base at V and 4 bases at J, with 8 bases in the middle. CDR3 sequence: CASSLVSGYNEQFF. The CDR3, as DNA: TGTGCCAGCAGCTTAGTATCCGGGTACAATGAGCAGTTCTTC. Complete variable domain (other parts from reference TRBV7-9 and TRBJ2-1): DTGVSQNPRHKITKRGQNVTFRCDPISEHNRLYWYRQTLGQGPEFLTYFQNEAQLEKSRLLSDRFSAERPKGSFSTLEIQRTEQGDSAMYLCASSLVSGYNEQFFGPGTRLTVL.

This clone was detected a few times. The CDR3 coding sequence is TGTGCCAGTAGGCCGAGGGGCGGGGTTTACAATGAGCAGTTCTTC. It translates to CASRPRGGVYNEQFF. The rearrangement uses TRBV19 and TRBJ2-1, with D perhaps matching TRBD2 (6 bases). V was cut by 6 bases and J by 4 bases, with 16 bases left in between. The germline CDR1 and CDR2 sequences are LNHDA and SQIVND (reference sequence). The CDR3 extends over 15 amino acids.

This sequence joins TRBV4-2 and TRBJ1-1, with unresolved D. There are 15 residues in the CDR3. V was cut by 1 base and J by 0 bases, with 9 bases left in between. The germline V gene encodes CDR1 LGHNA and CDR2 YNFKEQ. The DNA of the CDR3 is TGTGCCAGCAGCCAAGTCCTGGGCCTGAACACTGAAGCTTTCTTT. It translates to CASSQVLGLNTEAFF.

The CDR3 nucleotides are TGTGCCAGCAGCCGGAGACCTTCCACTGAAGCTTTCTTT. Translation gives CASSRRPSTEAFF. The V gene is TRBV27, the J gene TRBJ1-1; unclear D gene. V dropped 6 bases and J dropped 4 bases, with 12 bases sitting between them. Germline V gene sequence: CDR1 MNHEY, CDR2 SMNVEV (reference sequence). The CDR3 runs to 13 residues.

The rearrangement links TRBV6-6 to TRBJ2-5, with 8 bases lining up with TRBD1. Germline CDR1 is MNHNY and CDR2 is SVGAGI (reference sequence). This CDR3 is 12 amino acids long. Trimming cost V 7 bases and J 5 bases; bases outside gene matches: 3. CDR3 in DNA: TGTGCCAGCAACCCAGGGGGCGAGACCCAGTACTTC. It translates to CASNPGGETQYF.

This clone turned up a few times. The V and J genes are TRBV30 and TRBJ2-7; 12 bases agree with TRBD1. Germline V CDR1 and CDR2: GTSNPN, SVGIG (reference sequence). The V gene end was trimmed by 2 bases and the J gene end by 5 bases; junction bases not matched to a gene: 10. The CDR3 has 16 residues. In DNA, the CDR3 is TGTGCCTGGAGTCCGACGCCGGGACAGGGGGCGGACGAGCAGTACTTC. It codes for CAWSPTPGQGADEQYF.

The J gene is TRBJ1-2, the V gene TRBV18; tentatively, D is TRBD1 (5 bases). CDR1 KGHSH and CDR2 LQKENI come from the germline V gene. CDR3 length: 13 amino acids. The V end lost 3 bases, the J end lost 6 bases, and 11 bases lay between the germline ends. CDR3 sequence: CASSPRPGDGYTF. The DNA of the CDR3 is TGTGCCAGCTCACCCAGACCGGGGGATGGCTACACCTTC.

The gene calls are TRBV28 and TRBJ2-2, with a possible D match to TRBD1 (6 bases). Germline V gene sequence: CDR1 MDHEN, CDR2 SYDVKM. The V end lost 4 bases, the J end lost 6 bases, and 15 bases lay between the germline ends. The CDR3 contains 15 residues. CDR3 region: CASSSTGTFAGELFF. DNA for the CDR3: TGTGCCAGCAGTTCGACAGGAACATTCGCCGGGGAGCTGTTTTTT.

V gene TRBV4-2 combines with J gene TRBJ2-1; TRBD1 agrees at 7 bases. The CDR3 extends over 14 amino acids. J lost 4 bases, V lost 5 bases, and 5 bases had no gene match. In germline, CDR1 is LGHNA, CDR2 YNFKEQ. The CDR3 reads CASSVRDSYNEQFF. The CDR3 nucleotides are TGTGCCAGCAGCGTCCGGGACAGTTACAATGAGCAGTTCTTC.

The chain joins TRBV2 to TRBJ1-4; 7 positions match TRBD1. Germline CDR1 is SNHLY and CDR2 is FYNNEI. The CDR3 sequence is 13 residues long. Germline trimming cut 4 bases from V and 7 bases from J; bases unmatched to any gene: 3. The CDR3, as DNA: TGTGCCAGCAGTGCAGGGGGTAGTGAAAAACTGTTTTTT. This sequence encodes CASSAGGSEKLFF.

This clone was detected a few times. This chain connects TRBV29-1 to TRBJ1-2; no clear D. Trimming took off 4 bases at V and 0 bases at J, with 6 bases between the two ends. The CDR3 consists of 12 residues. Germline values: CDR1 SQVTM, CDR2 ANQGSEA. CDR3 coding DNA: TGCAGCGTTGCTTCGGCTAACTATGGCTACACCTTC. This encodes CSVASANYGYTF.

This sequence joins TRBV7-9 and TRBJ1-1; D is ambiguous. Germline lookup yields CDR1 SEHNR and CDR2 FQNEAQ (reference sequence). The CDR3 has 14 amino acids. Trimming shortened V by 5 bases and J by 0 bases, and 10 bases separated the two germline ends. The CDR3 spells CASSTSWMNTEAFF. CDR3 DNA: TGTGCCAGCAGCACTAGCTGGATGAACACTGAAGCTTTCTTT.

CDR3 coding DNA: TGTGCCATCAGTCGGACAGGGGACACTGAAGCTTTCTTT. Protein sequence: CAISRTGDTEAFF. The chain has TRBV10-3 and TRBJ1-1; 9 positions match TRBD1. The germline V gene encodes CDR1 ENHRY and CDR2 SYGVKD. Germline trimming cut 5 bases from V and 3 bases from J; bases unmatched to any gene: 1. The CDR3 length is 13 residues.

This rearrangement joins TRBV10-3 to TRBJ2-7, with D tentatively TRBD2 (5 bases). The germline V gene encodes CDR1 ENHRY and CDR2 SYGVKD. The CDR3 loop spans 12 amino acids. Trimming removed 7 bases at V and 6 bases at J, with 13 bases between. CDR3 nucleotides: TGTGCCATCATGGACGGACTGTTCGAGCAGTACTTC. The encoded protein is CAIMDGLFEQYF.